This entry lists 22 T cell receptor beta chains sequenced from one sample in a study of cytomegalovirus exposure and HLA in healthy donors. The primer mix had 60 Vbeta and 13 Jbeta primers. Libraries were prepared by immunoSEQ multiplex PCR; TCRdb keeps only in-frame clonotypes and omits some of them. The sample holds about 150,000 clones; roughly three quarters are singletons and the top ten take more than 4%. Sequencing was done on a sample of PBMCs. These receptors all stem from a man aged 60-69 years in good health and CMV-seronegative.

The V call is TRBV10-3, the J call TRBJ2-7; 15 positions match TRBD2. The V and J ends lost 3 bases and 4 bases, in that order; junction bases with no gene match: 4. This CDR3 region has 16 residues. The germline V gene has CDR1 ENHRY and CDR2 SYGVKD. The CDR3 coding sequence is TGTGCCATCAGTGACCCCGGACTAGCGGGAGGGTACGAGCAGTACTTC. It codes for CAISDPGLAGGYEQYF.

The J gene is TRBJ2-7, the V gene TRBV27, with 7 nucleotides matching TRBD1. This CDR3 region has 15 residues. Germline lookup yields CDR1 MNHEY and CDR2 SMNVEV (reference sequence). V shed 4 bases, J shed 3 bases, and the junction held 9 bases outside the gene matches. This CDR3 is CASSSTGQKFYEQYF. In nucleotides, the CDR3 is TGTGCCAGCAGTTCAACGGGACAGAAATTCTACGAGCAGTACTTC.

The genes are TRBV18 and TRBJ1-4; D is unresolved. This CDR3 is built from 16 residues. Germline V CDR1 and CDR2: KGHSH, LQKENI. Trimming left V 5 bases short and J 0 bases short, with 13 bases between. CDR3 region: CASSSLNSATNEKLFF. CDR3 nucleotide sequence: TGTGCCAGCTCATCCCTAAACAGTGCAACTAATGAAAAACTGTTTTTT.

V and J are TRBV6-5 and TRBJ2-1; TRBD2 matches 11 bases. This CDR3 has 15 amino acids. Trimming cost V 3 bases and J 8 bases; bases outside gene matches: 6. CDR1 and CDR2 from the germline V gene are MNHEY and SVGAGI. The CDR3 is CASSYRLAGSDEQFF. The CDR3 bases are TGTGCCAGCAGTTATCGACTAGCGGGAAGTGATGAGCAGTTCTTC.

Here the CDR3 DNA reads TGTGCCAGCAGCTACCAACCGGGACAGATTAAGAGCTCCTATAATTCACCCCTCCACTTT. Encoded protein: CASSYQPGQIKSSYNSPLHF. The gene calls are TRBV7-7 and TRBJ1-6, with 7 nucleotides matching TRBD1. Germline-derived CDR1 and CDR2 are SSHAT and FNYEAQ (reference sequence). Trimming removed 4 bases from V and 0 bases from J; junction bases left unmatched: 15. CDR3 length: 20 amino acids. The complete variable domain, with remaining parts taken from reference TRBV7-7 and TRBJ1-6, reads GAGVSQSPRYKVTKRGQDVTLRCDPISSHATLYWYQQALGQGPEFLTYFNYEAQPDKSGLPSDRFSAERPEGSISTLTIQRTEQRDSAMYRCASSYQPGQIKSSYNSPLHFGNGTRLTVT.

This rearrangement joins TRBV7-9 to TRBJ2-1; D is unresolved. CDR3 length equals 12 residues. Trimming left V 0 bases short and J 8 bases short, with 5 bases between. Germline V gene data show CDR1 as SEHNR and CDR2 as FQNEAQ (reference sequence). CDR3 coding DNA: TGTGCCAGCAGCTTAGCCGGTCATGAGCAGTTCTTC. This gives the protein CASSLAGHEQFF.

V usage is TRBV6-4 and J usage is TRBJ1-1; D is undetermined. The V gene's germline CDR1 is MRHNA and CDR2 SNTAGT. Trimming shortened V by 3 bases and J by 1 base, and 6 bases separated the two germline ends. The CDR3 consists of 13 residues. CDR3 in amino acids: CASSEQTNTEAFF. DNA of the CDR3: TGTGCCAGCAGTGAACAGACGAACACTGAAGCTTTCTTT.

The chain combines TRBV5-1 with TRBJ2-7; 13 nucleotides agree with TRBD2. The CDR3 has 14 amino acids. V was pared by 4 bases and J by 7 bases, with 5 bases of the junction left unmatched. From germline, CDR1 is SGHRS and CDR2 YFSETQ. CDR3 protein: CASSQGLAGLEQYF. DNA of the CDR3: TGCGCCAGCAGCCAGGGACTAGCGGGGTTAGAGCAGTACTTC.

The CDR3 region is CASSLGTSFRNIQYF. The CDR3 nucleotides read TGTGCCAGCAGTTTGGGAACTAGTTTCCGAAACATTCAGTACTTC. V gene TRBV27 combines with J gene TRBJ2-4, with D possibly being TRBD2 (5 bases). The CDR3 is made up of 15 amino acids. Trimming removed 3 bases from V and 6 bases from J, with 15 bases in between. Germline CDR1 and CDR2: MNHEY and SMNVEV (reference sequence).

The rearrangement joins TRBV6-5 to TRBJ2-1, with 7 bases aligning to TRBD2. CDR1 and CDR2 from the germline V gene are MNHEY and SVGAGI. Trimming at V came to 6 bases and at J to 5 bases, leaving 10 bases not matched to a gene. The CDR3 runs 15 residues. Here the CDR3 reads CASRGGGGPDNEQFF. The DNA for the CDR3 is TGTGCCAGCAGAGGCGGGGGAGGGCCGGACAATGAGCAGTTCTTC.

There are a few counts of this clone. The chain's CDR3 is CASSPGLRTYEQYF. The CDR3 DNA sequence: TGTGCCAGCAGCCCTGGCCTCAGGACCTACGAGCAGTACTTC. The rearrangement links TRBV11-2 to TRBJ2-7; D gene uncertain. From germline, CDR1 is SGHAT and CDR2 FQNNGV. Trimming took 5 bases from V and 2 from J, leaving 13 bases between them. This CDR3 comprises 14 residues.

This clone was observed a few times. The chain couples TRBV5-1 to TRBJ1-2; tentative D call: TRBD1 (5 bases). The V and J ends lost 3 bases and 9 bases respectively, with 9 bases between them. Germline V gene data show CDR1 as SGHRS and CDR2 as YFSETQ. The CDR3 has 11 amino acids. In DNA form, the CDR3 reads TGCGCCAGCAGCTCGAACAGGCGCTACACCTTC. Translating it yields CASSSNRRYTF.

This clone was seen a few times. CDR3 DNA: TGTGCCAGCAGTTTTGGCGACAGATACGAGCAGTACTTC. Translating it yields CASSFGDRYEQYF. The V call is TRBV27, the J call TRBJ2-7, with D possibly matching TRBD1 (5 bases). The V and J ends lost 3 bases and 4 bases respectively, with 10 bases between them. This CDR3 has 13 amino acids. Germline V CDR1 and CDR2: MNHEY, SMNVEV (reference sequence).

The chain recombines TRBV6-7 with TRBJ1-1, with 7 positions matching TRBD1. TRBV6-7 is placed among ORFs of uncertain function. V lost 7 bases, J lost 5 bases, and 13 bases stayed unmatched. The CDR3 spans 15 residues. CDR3 in DNA: TGTGCCAGCAATATCGGTGACAGGGAGGTGACTGAAGCTTTCTTT. This encodes CASNIGDREVTEAFF.

This clone was seen a single time. The chain uses TRBV19 and TRBJ2-5, with D maybe TRBD2 (6 bases). CDR3 length equals 14 residues. V was shortened by 7 bases and J by 2 bases, with 14 bases between the two germline ends. Looked up from germline, CDR1 is LNHDA and CDR2 is SQIVND (reference sequence). The CDR3 sequence is CASKGSGIQETQYF. The CDR3 DNA is TGTGCCAGTAAAGGTAGCGGCATACAAGAGACCCAGTACTTC. Looking up the rest from reference TRBV19 and TRBJ2-5 gives the full variable domain: DGGITQSPKYLFRKEGQNVTLSCEQNLNHDAMYWYRQDPGQGLRLIYYSQIVNDFQKGDIAEGYSVSREKKESFPLTVTSAQKNPTAFYLCASKGSGIQETQYFGPGTRLLVL.

The chain employs TRBV5-1 and TRBJ2-5; 10 nucleotides align to TRBD2. Germline V gene data show CDR1 as SGHRS and CDR2 as YFSETQ. This CDR3 spans 16 amino acids. V lost 5 bases, J lost 1 base, and 8 bases stayed unmatched. For the CDR3, the DNA is TGCGCCAGCAGGGTGACGGGACTAGCGATCCAAGAGACCCAGTACTTC. Translation: CASRVTGLAIQETQYF.

This clone turned up a few times. The V gene is TRBV27, the J gene TRBJ1-1, with D hard to call. V gave up 2 bases and J gave up 2 bases, with 9 bases separating them. The germline V gene encodes CDR1 MNHEY and CDR2 SMNVEV (reference sequence). This CDR3 has 14 amino acids. The CDR3 region is CASSLGRGNTEAFF. CDR3 sequence (DNA): TGTGCCAGCAGTTTAGGTCGCGGTAACACTGAAGCTTTCTTT.

This clone occurred once. J is TRBJ2-7 and V is TRBV4-1; D is ambiguous. Germline V gene lookup returns CDR1 MGHRA and CDR2 YSYEKL. The V end lost 0 bases, the J end lost 5 bases, and 11 bases lay between the germline ends. CDR3 length: 14 amino acids. CDR3 protein: CASSQETGFDEQYF. Here the CDR3 DNA reads TGCGCCAGCAGCCAAGAAACGGGTTTCGACGAGCAGTACTTC.

There are a few counts of this clone. The rearrangement links TRBV9 to TRBJ2-7; TRBD1 matches at 8 bases. The length of the CDR3 is 15 residues. After removal of 3 bases from V and 6 bases from J, the junction contained 11 bases not matched to a gene. Germline CDR1 is SGDLS and CDR2 is YYNGEE. The CDR3 protein is CASSETATGGGEQYF. In nucleotides, the CDR3 is TGTGCCAGCAGCGAGACGGCTACAGGGGGAGGCGAGCAGTACTTC.

The rearrangement uses TRBV7-9 and TRBJ2-1; D may be TRBD2 (5 bases). Trimming removed 1 base at V and 13 bases at J, with 20 bases between. This CDR3 contains 15 residues. Germline V gene sequence: CDR1 SEHNR, CDR2 FQNEAQ (reference sequence). CDR3 in DNA: TGTGCCAGCAGCTTAGTCGGATCTAGCCTACCGCCCCAGTTCTTC. Residues: CASSLVGSSLPPQFF.

This clone has more than one count but fewer than ten. The chain has TRBV7-9 and TRBJ1-1; maybe TRBD1 (5 bases). Germline V gene data show CDR1 as SEHNR and CDR2 as FQNEAQ (reference sequence). The V and J ends lost 3 bases and 9 bases respectively, with 17 bases between them. The CDR3 spans 14 residues. CDR3 residues: CASSLIDGGPQAFF. The CDR3 bases are TGTGCCAGCAGCTTGATCGACGGGGGACCTCAAGCTTTCTTT.

The chain uses TRBV29-1 and TRBJ2-1; D is perhaps TRBD1 (5 bases). Between the trimmed V and J ends, which lost 0 bases and 9 bases, there was a span of 15 bases. CDR1 and CDR2 from the germline V gene are SQVTM and ANQGSEA. The CDR3 sequence is 14 residues long. The CDR3 spells CSVEDRTRAVEQFF. The CDR3 region has the DNA TGCAGCGTTGAAGATCGAACCAGGGCTGTTGAGCAGTTCTTC.